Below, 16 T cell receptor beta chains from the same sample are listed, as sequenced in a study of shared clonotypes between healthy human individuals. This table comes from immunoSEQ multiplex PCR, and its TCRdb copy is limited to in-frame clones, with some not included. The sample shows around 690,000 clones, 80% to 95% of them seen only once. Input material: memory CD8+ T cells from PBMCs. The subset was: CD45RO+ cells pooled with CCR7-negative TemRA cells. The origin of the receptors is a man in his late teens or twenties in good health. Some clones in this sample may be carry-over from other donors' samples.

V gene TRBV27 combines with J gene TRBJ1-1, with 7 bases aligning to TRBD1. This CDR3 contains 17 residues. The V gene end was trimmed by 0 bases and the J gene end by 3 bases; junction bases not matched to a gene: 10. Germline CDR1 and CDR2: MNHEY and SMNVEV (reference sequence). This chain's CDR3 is CASSLSPGTALYTEAFF. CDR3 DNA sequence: TGTGCCAGCAGTTTATCCCCCGGGACAGCTCTGTACACTGAAGCTTTCTTT.

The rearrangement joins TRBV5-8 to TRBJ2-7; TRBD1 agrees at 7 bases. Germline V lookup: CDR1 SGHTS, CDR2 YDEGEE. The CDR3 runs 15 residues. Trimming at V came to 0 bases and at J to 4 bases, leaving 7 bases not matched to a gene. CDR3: CASSLAVGGWYEQYF. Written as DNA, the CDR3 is TGTGCCAGCAGCTTGGCGGTAGGGGGCTGGTACGAGCAGTACTTC. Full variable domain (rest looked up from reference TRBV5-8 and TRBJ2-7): EAGVTQSPTHLIKTRGQQATLRCSPISGHTSVYWYQQALGLGLQFLLWYDEGEERNRGNFPPRFSGRQFPNYSSELNVNALELEDSALYLCASSLAVGGWYEQYFGPGTRLTVT.

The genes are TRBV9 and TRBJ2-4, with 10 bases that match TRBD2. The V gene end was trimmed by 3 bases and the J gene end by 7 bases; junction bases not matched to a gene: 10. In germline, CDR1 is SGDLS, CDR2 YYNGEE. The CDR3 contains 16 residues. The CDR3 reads CASSAEREGRGNIQYF. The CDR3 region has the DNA TGTGCCAGCAGCGCCGAGCGGGAGGGCCGGGGGAACATTCAGTACTTC. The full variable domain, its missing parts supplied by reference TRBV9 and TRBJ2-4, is DSGVTQTPKHLITATGQRVTLRCSPRSGDLSVYWYQQSLDQGLQFLIQYYNGEERAKGNILERFSAQQFPDLHSELNLSSLELGDSALYFCASSAEREGRGNIQYFGAGTRLSVL.

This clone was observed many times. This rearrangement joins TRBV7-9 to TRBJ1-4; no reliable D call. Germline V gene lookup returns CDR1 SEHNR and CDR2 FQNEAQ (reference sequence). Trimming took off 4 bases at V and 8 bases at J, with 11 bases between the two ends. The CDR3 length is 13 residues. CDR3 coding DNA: TGTGCCAGCAGCTCACCGGACGGGGAAAAACTGTTTTTT. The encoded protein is CASSSPDGEKLFF.

The CDR3 here is CASSITQSYTGELFF. CDR3 sequence (DNA): TGTGCCAGTAGTATAACCCAGTCCTATACCGGGGAGCTGTTTTTT. The chain links TRBV19 to TRBJ2-2; D unclear. The CDR3 covers 15 residues. Germline V CDR1 and CDR2: LNHDA, SQIVND (reference sequence). The V end lost 2 bases, the J end lost 5 bases, and 12 bases lay between the germline ends. The full variable domain, rest sourced from reference TRBV19 and TRBJ2-2, is DGGITQSPKYLFRKEGQNVTLSCEQNLNHDAMYWYRQDPGQGLRLIYYSQIVNDFQKGDIAEGYSVSREKKESFPLTVTSAQKNPTAFYLCASSITQSYTGELFFGEGSRLTVL.

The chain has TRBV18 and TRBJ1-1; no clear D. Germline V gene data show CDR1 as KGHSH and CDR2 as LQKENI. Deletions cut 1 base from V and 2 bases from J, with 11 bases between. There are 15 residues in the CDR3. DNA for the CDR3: TGTGCCAGCTCACCACTACGGACCCAAAACACTGAAGCTTTCTTT. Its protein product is CASSPLRTQNTEAFF.

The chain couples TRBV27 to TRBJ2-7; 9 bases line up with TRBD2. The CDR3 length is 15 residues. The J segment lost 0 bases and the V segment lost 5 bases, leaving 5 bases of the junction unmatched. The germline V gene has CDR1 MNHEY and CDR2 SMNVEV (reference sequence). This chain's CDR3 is CASSLAGSFSYEQYF. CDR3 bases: TGTGCCAGCAGTCTAGCGGGATCATTCTCCTACGAGCAGTACTTC.

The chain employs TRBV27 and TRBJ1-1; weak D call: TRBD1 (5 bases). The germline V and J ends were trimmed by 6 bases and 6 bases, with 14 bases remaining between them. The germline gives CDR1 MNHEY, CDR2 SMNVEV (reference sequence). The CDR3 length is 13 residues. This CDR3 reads CASRTRDGPEAFF. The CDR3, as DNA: TGTGCCAGCAGAACCAGGGACGGCCCTGAAGCTTTCTTT.

CDR3 in amino acids: CASSEFGPQETQYF. CDR3 DNA: TGTGCCAGCAGTGAATTCGGGCCTCAAGAGACCCAGTACTTC. V usage is TRBV25-1 and J usage is TRBJ2-5; D unclear. V lost 1 base and J lost 2, with 8 bases in between. The CDR3 sequence is 14 residues long. Germline V gene sequence: CDR1 MGHDK, CDR2 SYGVNS.

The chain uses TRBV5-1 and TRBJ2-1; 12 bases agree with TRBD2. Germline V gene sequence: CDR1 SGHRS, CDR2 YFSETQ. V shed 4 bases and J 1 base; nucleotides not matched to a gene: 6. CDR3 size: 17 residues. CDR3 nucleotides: TGCGCCAGCAGCACAGGACTAGCGGGACTGTCCTACAATGAGCAGTTCTTC. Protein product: CASSTGLAGLSYNEQFF.

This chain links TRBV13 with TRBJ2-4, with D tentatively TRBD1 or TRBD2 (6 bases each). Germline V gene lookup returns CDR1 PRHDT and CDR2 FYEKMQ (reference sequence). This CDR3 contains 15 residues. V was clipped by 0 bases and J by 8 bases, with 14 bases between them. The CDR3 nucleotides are TGTGCCAGCAGCTTAGGCCCGGTACGGGGGCACATTCAGTACTTC. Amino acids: CASSLGPVRGHIQYF.

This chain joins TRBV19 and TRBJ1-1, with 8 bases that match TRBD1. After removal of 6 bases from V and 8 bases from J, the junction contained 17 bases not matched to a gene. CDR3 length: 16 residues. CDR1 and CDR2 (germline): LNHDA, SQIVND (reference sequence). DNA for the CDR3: TGTGCCAGTAGCCAAAGATCAGACAGGGGCCAACTAGAAGCTTTCTTT. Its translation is CASSQRSDRGQLEAFF.

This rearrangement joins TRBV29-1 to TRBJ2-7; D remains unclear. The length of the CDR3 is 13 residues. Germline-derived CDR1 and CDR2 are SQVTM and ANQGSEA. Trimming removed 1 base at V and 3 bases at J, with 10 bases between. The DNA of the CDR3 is TGCAGCGTTGAAGGGGCAGAAGTCTACGAGCAGTACTTC. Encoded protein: CSVEGAEVYEQYF.

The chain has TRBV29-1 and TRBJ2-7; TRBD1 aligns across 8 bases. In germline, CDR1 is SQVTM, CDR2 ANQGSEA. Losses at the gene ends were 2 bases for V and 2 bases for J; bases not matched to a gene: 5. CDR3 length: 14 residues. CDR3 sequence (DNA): TGCAGCGTTGAAACGGGACAGGCGACCTACGAGCAGTACTTC. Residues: CSVETGQATYEQYF.

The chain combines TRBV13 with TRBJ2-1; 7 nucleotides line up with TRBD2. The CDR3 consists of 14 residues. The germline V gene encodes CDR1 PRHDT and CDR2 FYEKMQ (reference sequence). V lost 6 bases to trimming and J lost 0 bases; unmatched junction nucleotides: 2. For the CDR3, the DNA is TGTGCCAGCAGGATAGCGGGCTCCTACAATGAGCAGTTCTTC. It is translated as CASRIAGSYNEQFF.

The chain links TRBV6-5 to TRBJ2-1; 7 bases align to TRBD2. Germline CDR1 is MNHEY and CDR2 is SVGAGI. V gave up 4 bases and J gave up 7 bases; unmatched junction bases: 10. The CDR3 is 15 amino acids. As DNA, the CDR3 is TGTGCCAGCAGTTTTCTTGCGGGAGCCGAGAATGAGCAGTTCTTC. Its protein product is CASSFLAGAENEQFF.